This T cell receptor beta chain was obtained from a study of blood T cell repertoires in COVID-19 (dated by TCRdb to the early 2020s). About the study as a whole: Collaborator samples came from the United States, Italy and Spain and covered acute and convalescent phases of COVID-19. The prospective study material was composed of cDNA or gDNA derived from T cells, B-cell-depleted T cells, or PBMCs. Subjects who had been exposed to COVID-19, were actively infected with it, or had recovered from it provided the deeply sampled blood TCRbeta repertoires that made up the dataset. The repertoires were released in a freely available public database meant as a resource for research on the immune response to SARS-CoV-2. The samples were drawn from the first 160 participants of the ongoing ImmuneRACE study and from 1,254 subjects provided by 6 global collaborators. Nearly every sample came with metadata listing a de-identified subject ID, COVID-19 status, age in years and sex. Where available, HLA class I and class II types were obtained from metadata supplied by the sample provider rather than from assay-based typing.

Of note for this clone: What this receptor recognizes is not known. Base-call qualities are not available, and no considerably larger clone is one nucleotide away.

Participants in the prospective study were enrolled through a virtual design, were aged about 18 to 90 years, and lived in approximately 25 United States geographic areas. In the prospective study, cohorts were assigned on the basis of participant-reported clinical history obtained from a screening survey and a study questionnaire. In the prospective study, whole blood, serum and a nasopharyngeal or oropharyngeal swab were collected from each participant by mobile phlebotomists. Over a roughly two-month period, participants in the prospective study had the option of providing additional blood draws and questionnaires. Blood samples from the prospective study were shipped frozen or at room temperature prior to DNA extraction. TCRbeta CDR3 regions were amplified from genomic DNA by means of the immunoSEQ Assay, a bias-controlled multiplex PCR. As for the original processing: Within the assay, amplification of reference gene primers was used to estimate how many nucleated cells each sample contained. Sequence reads were collapsed and filtered to measure the absolute abundance of every unique TCRbeta CDR3 rearrangement. For each sample, productive Simpson clonality was calculated by taking the square root of Simpson's diversity index across productive rearrangements. This immuneACCESS table, as held by TCRdb, lists in-frame sequences with V and J called but not all clones. Of the missing ones, under half trace to an unresolved V gene in checked studies; the others have no known cause. V and J calls and clone size come straight from that table; D and trimming were deduced from the DNA. A total of about 270,000 clones appear in this sample, approximately 90% of them only once. The ten largest clones capture approximately 2.4% of the sample.

The paper as a whole reports these results and caveats: How much clinical and demographic metadata was included differed by source and by participant, and the metadata was provided uncurated.

The clonotype originates from a middle-aged woman with acute COVID-19. Sample: PBMCs or T cells enriched from blood (not recorded which).

The CDR3 region has the sequence CASSRTGTGTYEQYF. The sequence in DNA is TGTGCCAGCAGCAGGACCGGGACAGGGACTTACGAGCAGTACTTC. The sequence is built from TRBV6-5 and TRBJ2-7; 9 central bases correspond to TRBD1. The germline V gene sets CDR1 to MNHEY and CDR2 to SVGAGI. From its cysteine to its phenylalanine, the CDR3 spans 15 amino acids. The kept DNA is CDR3 alone, 45 bases in frame from the first base. Clipping removes 6 bases from V and 4 bases from J, with 10 as the unmatched junction base count.